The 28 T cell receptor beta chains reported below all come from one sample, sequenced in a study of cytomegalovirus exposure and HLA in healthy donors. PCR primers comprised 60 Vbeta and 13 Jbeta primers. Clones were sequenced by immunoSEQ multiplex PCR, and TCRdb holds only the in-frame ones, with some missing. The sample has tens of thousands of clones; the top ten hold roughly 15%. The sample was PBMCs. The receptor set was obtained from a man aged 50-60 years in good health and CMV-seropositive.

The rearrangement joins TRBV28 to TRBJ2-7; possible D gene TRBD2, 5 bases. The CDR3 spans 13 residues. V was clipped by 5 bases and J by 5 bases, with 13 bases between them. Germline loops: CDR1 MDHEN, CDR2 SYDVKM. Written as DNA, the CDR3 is TGTGCCAGCAGTCACAGCCAGCGGAACGAGCAGTACTTC. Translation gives CASSHSQRNEQYF.

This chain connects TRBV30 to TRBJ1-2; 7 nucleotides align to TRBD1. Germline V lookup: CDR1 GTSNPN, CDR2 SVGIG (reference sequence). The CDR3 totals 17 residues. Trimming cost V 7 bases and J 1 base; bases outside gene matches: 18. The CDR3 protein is CASAVGTASYNNYGYTF. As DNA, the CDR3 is TGTGCCTCCGCAGTTGGGACAGCGTCCTACAATAACTATGGCTACACCTTC. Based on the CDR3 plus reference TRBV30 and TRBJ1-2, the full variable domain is SQTIHQWPATLVQPVGSPLSLECTVEGTSNPNLYWYRQAAGRGLQLLFYSVGIGQISSEVPQNLSASRPQDRQFILSSKKLLLSDSGFYLCASAVGTASYNNYGYTFGSGTRLTVV.

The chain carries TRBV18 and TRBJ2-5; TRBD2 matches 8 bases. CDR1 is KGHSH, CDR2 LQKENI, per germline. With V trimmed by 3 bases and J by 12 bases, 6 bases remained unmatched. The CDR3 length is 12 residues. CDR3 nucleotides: TGTGCCAGCTCACCCCCTAGCGGGCTCGAGTACTTC. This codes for CASSPPSGLEYF. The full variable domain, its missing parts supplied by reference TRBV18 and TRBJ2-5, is NAGVMQNPRHLVRRRGQEARLRCSPMKGHSHVYWYRQLPEEGLKFMVYLQKENIIDESGMPKERFSAEFPKEGPSILRIQQVVRGDSAAYFCASSPPSGLEYFGPGTRLLVL.

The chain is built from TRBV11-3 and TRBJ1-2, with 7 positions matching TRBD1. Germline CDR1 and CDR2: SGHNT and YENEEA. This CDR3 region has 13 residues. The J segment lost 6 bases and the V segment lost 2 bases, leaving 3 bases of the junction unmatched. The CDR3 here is CASSLRGPDGYTF. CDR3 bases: TGTGCCAGCAGCTTAAGGGGGCCAGATGGCTACACCTTC.

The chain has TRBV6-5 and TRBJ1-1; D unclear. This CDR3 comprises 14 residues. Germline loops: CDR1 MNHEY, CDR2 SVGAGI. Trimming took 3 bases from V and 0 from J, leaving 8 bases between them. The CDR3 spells CASSYGGVNTEAFF. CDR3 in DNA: TGTGCCAGCAGTTATGGTGGAGTGAACACTGAAGCTTTCTTT.

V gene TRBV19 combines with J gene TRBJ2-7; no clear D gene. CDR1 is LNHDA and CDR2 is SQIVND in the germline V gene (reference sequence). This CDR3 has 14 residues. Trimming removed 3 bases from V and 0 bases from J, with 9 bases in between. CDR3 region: CASSISRNSYEQYF. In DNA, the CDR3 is TGTGCCAGTAGTATTAGCAGAAACTCCTACGAGCAGTACTTC.

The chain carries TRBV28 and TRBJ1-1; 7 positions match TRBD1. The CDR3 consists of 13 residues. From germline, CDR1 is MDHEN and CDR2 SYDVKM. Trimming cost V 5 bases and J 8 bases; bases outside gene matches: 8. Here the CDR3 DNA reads TGTGCCAGCAGTAATAGTCAGGACAGGGAAGCTTTCTTT. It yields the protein CASSNSQDREAFF.

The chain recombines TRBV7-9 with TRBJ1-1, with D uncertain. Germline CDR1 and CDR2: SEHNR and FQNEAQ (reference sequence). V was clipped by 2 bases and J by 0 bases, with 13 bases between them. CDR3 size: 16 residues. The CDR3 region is CASSLKSSFMNTEAFF. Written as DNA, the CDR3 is TGTGCCAGCAGCTTAAAATCCAGTTTTATGAACACTGAAGCTTTCTTT.

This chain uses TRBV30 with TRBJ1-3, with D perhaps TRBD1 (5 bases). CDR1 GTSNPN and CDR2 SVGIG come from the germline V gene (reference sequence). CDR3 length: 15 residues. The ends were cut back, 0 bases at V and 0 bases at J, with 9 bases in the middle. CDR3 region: CAWSVGASSGNTIYF. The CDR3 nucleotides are TGTGCCTGGAGTGTTGGGGCCAGCTCTGGAAACACCATATATTTT.

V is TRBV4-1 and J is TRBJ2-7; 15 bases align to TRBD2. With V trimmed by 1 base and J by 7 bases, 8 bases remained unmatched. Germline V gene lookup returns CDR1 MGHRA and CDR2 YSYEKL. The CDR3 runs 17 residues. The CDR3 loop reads CASSQARGTSGRLEQYF. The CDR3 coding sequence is TGCGCCAGCAGCCAAGCCCGGGGGACTAGCGGGAGGCTGGAGCAGTACTTC.

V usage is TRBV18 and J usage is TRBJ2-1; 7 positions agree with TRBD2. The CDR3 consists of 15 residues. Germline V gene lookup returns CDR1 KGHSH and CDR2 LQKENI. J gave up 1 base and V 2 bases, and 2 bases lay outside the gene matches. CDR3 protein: CASSPGRGSYNEQFF. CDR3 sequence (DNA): TGTGCCAGCTCACCAGGGAGGGGATCCTACAATGAGCAGTTCTTC.

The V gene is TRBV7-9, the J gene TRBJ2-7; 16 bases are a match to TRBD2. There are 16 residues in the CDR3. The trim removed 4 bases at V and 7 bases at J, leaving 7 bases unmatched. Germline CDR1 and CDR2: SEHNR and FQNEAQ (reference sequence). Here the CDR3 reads CASSSGTSGRAEEQYF. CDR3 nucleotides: TGTGCCAGCAGCTCCGGGACTAGCGGGAGGGCCGAAGAGCAGTACTTC.

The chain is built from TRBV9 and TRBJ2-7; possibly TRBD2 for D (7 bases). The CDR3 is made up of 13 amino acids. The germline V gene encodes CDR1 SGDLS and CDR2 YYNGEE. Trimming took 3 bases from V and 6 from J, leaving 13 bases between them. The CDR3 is CASSAGGVGEQYF. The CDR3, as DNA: TGTGCCAGCAGCGCGGGGGGCGTCGGCGAGCAGTACTTC.

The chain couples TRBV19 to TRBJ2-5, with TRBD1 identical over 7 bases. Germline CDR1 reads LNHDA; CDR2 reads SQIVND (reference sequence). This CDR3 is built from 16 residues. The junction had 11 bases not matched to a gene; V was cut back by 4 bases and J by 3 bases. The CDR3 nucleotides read TGTGCCAGTAGTACCTTATCCGGCACAGGGGAAGAGACCCAGTACTTC. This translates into CASSTLSGTGEETQYF. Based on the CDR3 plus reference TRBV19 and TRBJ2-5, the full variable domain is DGGITQSPKYLFRKEGQNVTLSCEQNLNHDAMYWYRQDPGQGLRLIYYSQIVNDFQKGDIAEGYSVSREKKESFPLTVTSAQKNPTAFYLCASSTLSGTGEETQYFGPGTRLLVL.

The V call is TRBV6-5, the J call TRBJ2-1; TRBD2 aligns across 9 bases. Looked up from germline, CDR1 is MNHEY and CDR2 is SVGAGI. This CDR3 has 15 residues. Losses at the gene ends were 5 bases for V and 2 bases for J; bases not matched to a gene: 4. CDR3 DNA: TGTGCCAGCAGTCCGCGGGAGGGCCCCTACAATGAGCAGTTCTTC. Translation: CASSPREGPYNEQFF.

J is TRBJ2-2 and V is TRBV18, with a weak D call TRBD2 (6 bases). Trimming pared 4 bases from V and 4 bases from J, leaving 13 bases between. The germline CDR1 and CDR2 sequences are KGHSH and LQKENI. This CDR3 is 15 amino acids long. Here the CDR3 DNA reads TGTGCCAGCTCACTTACGGGACTCCGCACCGGGGAGCTGTTTTTT. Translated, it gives CASSLTGLRTGELFF.

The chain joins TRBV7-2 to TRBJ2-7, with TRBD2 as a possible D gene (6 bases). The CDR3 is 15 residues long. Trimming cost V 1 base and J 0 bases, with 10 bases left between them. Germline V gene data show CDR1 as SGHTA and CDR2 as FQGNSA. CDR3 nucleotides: TGTGCCAGCAGCTTAGTACCTAGCGTCTCCTACGAGCAGTACTTC. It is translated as CASSLVPSVSYEQYF.

The CDR3 protein is CASSQGPPTGETQYF. The CDR3 DNA follows: TGCGCCAGCAGCCAAGGGCCACCCACGGGGGAGACCCAGTACTTC. This rearrangement joins TRBV4-3 to TRBJ2-5; TRBD2 might be the D (5 bases). This CDR3 has 15 amino acids. Germline V gene sequence: CDR1 LGHNA, CDR2 YSLEER. The V end was cut by 1 base, the J end by 5 bases, with 14 bases between.

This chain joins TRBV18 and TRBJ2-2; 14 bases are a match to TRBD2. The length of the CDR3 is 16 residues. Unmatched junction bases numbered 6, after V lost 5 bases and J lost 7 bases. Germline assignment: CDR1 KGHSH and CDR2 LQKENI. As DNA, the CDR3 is TGTGCCAGCTCAACTGGACTAGCGGGAGGATTCGGGGAGCTGTTTTTT. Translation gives CASSTGLAGGFGELFF. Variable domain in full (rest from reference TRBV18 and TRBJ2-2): NAGVMQNPRHLVRRRGQEARLRCSPMKGHSHVYWYRQLPEEGLKFMVYLQKENIIDESGMPKERFSAEFPKEGPSILRIQQVVRGDSAAYFCASSTGLAGGFGELFFGEGSRLTVL.

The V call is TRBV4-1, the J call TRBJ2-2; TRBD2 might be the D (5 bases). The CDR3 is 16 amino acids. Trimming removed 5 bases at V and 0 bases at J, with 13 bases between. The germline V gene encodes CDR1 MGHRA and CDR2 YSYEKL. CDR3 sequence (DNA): TGCGCCAGCAGCGGAGGAAGGCTTTCGAACACCGGGGAGCTGTTTTTT. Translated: CASSGGRLSNTGELFF.

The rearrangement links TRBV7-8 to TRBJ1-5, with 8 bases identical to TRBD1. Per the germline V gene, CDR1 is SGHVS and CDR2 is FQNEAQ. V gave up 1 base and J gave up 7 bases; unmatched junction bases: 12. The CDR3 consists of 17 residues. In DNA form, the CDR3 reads TGTGCCAGCAGCTTAGTTTACGGACAGGGCTTGGAGCAGCCCCAGCATTTT. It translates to CASSLVYGQGLEQPQHF.

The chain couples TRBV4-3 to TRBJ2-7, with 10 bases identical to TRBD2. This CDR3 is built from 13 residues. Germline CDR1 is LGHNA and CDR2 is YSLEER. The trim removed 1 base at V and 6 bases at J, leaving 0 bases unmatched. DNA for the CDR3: TGCGCCAGCAGCCAAGGACTAGCGGGCGAGCAGTACTTC. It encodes CASSQGLAGEQYF.

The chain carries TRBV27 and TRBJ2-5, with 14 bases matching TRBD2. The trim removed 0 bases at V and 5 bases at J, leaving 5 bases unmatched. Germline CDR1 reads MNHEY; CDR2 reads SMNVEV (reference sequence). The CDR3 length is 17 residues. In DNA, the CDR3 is TGTGCCAGCAGTTTATCGGGACTAGCGGGAGCGCACGAGACCCAGTACTTC. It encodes CASSLSGLAGAHETQYF.

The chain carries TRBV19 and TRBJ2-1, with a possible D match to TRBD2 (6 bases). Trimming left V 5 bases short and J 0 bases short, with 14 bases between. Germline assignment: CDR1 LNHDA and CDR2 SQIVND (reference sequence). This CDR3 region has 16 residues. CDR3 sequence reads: CASSVRLASSYNEQFF. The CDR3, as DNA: TGTGCCAGTAGTGTGCGGCTAGCGAGCTCCTACAATGAGCAGTTCTTC.

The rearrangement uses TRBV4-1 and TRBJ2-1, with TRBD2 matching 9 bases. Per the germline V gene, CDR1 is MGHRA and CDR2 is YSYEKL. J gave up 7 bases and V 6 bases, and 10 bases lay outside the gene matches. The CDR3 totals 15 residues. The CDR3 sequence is CASRMGIAGVNEQFF. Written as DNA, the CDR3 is TGCGCCAGCAGGATGGGTATAGCGGGAGTTAATGAGCAGTTCTTC.

CDR3: CAISRQGVDEQYV. DNA for the CDR3: TGTGCCATCAGTCGACAGGGTGTGGACGAGCAGTACGTC. The chain has TRBV10-3 and TRBJ2-7; TRBD1 aligns across 7 bases. The CDR3 loop spans 13 amino acids. With V trimmed by 5 bases and J by 5 bases, 6 bases remained unmatched. Germline assignment: CDR1 ENHRY and CDR2 SYGVKD.

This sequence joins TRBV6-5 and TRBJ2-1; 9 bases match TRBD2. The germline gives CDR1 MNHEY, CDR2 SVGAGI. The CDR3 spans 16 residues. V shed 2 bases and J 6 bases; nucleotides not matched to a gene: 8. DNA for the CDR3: TGTGCCAGCAGTTACCTCCTAGCGGGAAAGGTCAATGAGCAGTTCTTC. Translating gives CASSYLLAGKVNEQFF.

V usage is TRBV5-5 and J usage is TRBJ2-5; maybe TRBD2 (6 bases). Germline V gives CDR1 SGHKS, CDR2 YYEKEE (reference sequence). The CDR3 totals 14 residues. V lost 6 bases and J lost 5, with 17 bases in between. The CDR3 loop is CASIDGSLDETQYF. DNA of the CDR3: TGTGCCAGCATCGACGGGAGCCTTGATGAGACCCAGTACTTC.